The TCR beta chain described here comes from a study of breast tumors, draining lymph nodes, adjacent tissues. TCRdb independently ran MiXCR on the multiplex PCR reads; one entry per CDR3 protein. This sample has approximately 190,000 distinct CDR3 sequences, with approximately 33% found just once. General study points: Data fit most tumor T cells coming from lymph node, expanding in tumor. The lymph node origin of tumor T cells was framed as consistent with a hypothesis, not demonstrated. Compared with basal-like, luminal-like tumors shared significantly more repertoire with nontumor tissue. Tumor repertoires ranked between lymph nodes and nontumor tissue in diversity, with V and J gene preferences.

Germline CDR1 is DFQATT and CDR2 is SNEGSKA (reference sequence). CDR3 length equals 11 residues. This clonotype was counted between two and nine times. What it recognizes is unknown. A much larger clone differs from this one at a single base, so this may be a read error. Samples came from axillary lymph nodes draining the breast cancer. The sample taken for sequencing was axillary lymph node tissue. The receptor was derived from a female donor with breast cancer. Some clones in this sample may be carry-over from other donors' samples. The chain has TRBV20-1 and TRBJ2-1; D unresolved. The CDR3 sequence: CSARDRHEQSF. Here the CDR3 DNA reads TGCAGTGCTAGAGATCGGCATGAGCAGTCCTTC.